This is a list of T cell receptor beta chains from one sample in a study of T cells in Graves' hyperthyroidism and ophthalmopathy. MiXCR was run by TCRdb on the multiplex PCR reads, yielding one entry per CDR3 protein. The sample yields approximately 590,000 distinct CDR3 sequences, around 45% seen once. Sequenced sample: peripheral blood or thyroid tissue (not recorded which). All receptors derive from a woman aged 18-29 years with Graves' hyperthyroidism. Each CDR3 is given with its conserved first and last residue. The D gene is left open where the match is weak. The size of a clone is reported for some rows only, either as once, few or many, or as a class for expanded clones.

abundance,d_gene,j_gene,v_gene,CDR3nt,CDR3aa
many,-,TRBJ1-1,TRBV10-3,TGTGCCATCAGTGAAGGGCGGACTGAAGCTTTCTTT,CAISEGRTEAFF
-,TRBD2,TRBJ2-7,TRBV5-1,TGCGCCACCGGGAGCGGGAGGGACTACGAGCAGTACTTC,CATGSGRDYEQYF
-,-,TRBJ1-2,TRBV7-2,TGTGCCAGCAGCTTTCAAGGTGGGGGGGACCCTTATGGCTCTACCTTC,CASSFQGGGDPYGSTF
many,-,TRBJ2-7,TRBV15,TGTGCCACCAGCAGAGAAGGGGCCCGCTCCTACGAGCAGTACTTC,CATSREGARSYEQYF
-,TRBD1,TRBJ1-4,TRBV2,TGTGCCAGCGTAGGGGGCGAGTCGGTCGAAAAACTGTTTTTT,CASVGGESVEKLFF
-,-,TRBJ2-5,TRBV20-1,TGCAGTGCTATTTTCACGGGGGCAGGCCAAGAGACCCAGTACTTC,CSAIFTGAGQETQYF
few,TRBD1,TRBJ1-2,TRBV27,TGTGCCAGCAAAAGAGGGGGCGCGGGTGGCTACACCTTC,CASKRGGAGGYTF
-,-,TRBJ1-6,TRBV11-1,TGTGCCAGCAGCCACGGCCCGGGAACAACCTCACCCCTCCACTTT,CASSHGPGTTSPLHF
-,TRBD1,TRBJ1-2,TRBV7-2,TGTGCCAGCAGCTTATTCGAGGGGGCGAGCGGCTACACCTTC,CASSLFEGASGYTF
-,-,TRBJ1-4,TRBV7-9,TGTGCCAGCAGCCGAGGGCAGGGACGTGAAAAACTGTTTTTT,CASSRGQGREKLFF
few,-,TRBJ1-5,TRBV7-9,TGTGCCAGCAGCTTTGGACAGTATCAGCCCCAGCATTTT,CASSFGQYQPQHF
few,-,TRBJ2-2,TRBV19,TGTGCCAGTATGGGGTACGGATACACCGGGGAGCTGTTTTTT,CASMGYGYTGELFF
-,TRBD1,TRBJ2-2,TRBV5-1,TGCGCCAGCAGCTCGGGACAGGGGGCGGTCGGGGAGCTGTTTTTT,CASSSGQGAVGELFF
many,-,TRBJ2-7,TRBV7-2,TGTGCCAGCAGCCTAGCCCTTGGCGAGCAGTACTTC,CASSLALGEQYF
-,-,TRBJ2-5,TRBV7-2,TGTGCCAGCAGCTTGGAGGGGGTGGGAGAGACCCAGTACTTC,CASSLEGVGETQYF
-,-,TRBJ1-2,TRBV25-1,TGTGCCAGCAGTGCGGGGAGACAGTGGACTGGCTATGGCTACACCTTC,CASSAGRQWTGYGYTF
-,TRBD2,TRBJ2-7,TRBV2,TGTGCCAGCAGCATAAGGACTAGCTCGCCCTCCTACGAGCAGTACTTC,CASSIRTSSPSYEQYF
many,-,TRBJ1-2,TRBV15,TGTGCCACCAGCAGAGATATGGATGGCTACACCTTC,CATSRDMDGYTF
-,-,TRBJ2-7,TRBV20-1,TGCAGTGCTAGAGTCCCAGGGCTAGCCCTTATCTCCTACGAGCAGTACTTC,CSARVPGLALISYEQYF
many,-,TRBJ2-7,TRBV10-2,TGCGCCAGCAGTGTAATGTACGACGAGCAGTACTTC,CASSVMYDEQYF
-,TRBD2,TRBJ2-7,TRBV25-1,TGTGCTAGAGAGGCTAGCGGGCCTGAGGGGTACGAGCAGTACTTC,CAREASGPEGYEQYF
many,-,TRBJ1-2,TRBV20-1,TGCAGTGCCAACGCCCGGGGTGGCTACACCTTC,CSANARGGYTF
-,TRBD1,TRBJ1-2,TRBV15,TGTGCCACCAGCAGCTTACAGGGGACCTATGGCTACACCTTC,CATSSLQGTYGYTF
-,TRBD2,TRBJ2-7,TRBV11-2,TGTGCCAGCAGCTTCCGAAGGACTAGCGGGATTACCTACGAGCAGTACTTC,CASSFRRTSGITYEQYF
-,-,TRBJ2-3,TRBV29-1,TGCAGCGTTCCCGCTTGGGCCAGGGACACAGATACGCAGTATTTT,CSVPAWARDTDTQYF
-,TRBD1,TRBJ1-6,TRBV7-9,TGTGCCAGCGGCCCCAGGGGGTTTTCACCCCTCCACTTT,CASGPRGFSPLHF
-,-,TRBJ1-6,TRBV10-2,TGCGCCAGCAGTGTACAACAGTGGTCACCCCTCCACTTT,CASSVQQWSPLHF
-,-,TRBJ1-2,TRBV7-8,TGTGTCAGCAGCTTGAACTATGGCTACACCTTC,CVSSLNYGYTF
few,-,TRBJ2-5,TRBV7-9,TGTGCCAGCAGCTCCTCCCTTGGACAAGAGACCCAGTACTTC,CASSSSLGQETQYF
few,-,TRBJ1-2,TRBV2,TGTGCCAGCAGTTACGTGCAGGCTAATGGCTACACCTTC,CASSYVQANGYTF
-,-,TRBJ1-1,TRBV24-1,TGTGCCACCAGTGATTTCTCCCCGGGAGGAGCTTTCTTT,CATSDFSPGGAFF
-,-,TRBJ2-5,TRBV30,TGTGCCTGGACTCCGGGGGAGACCCAGTACTTC,CAWTPGETQYF
-,TRBD1,TRBJ1-2,TRBV7-2,TGTGCCAGCAGCTTCCAGGGGGCGAGATATGGCTACACCTTC,CASSFQGARYGYTF